This TCR beta chain was identified during a study of chemoradiotherapy in HPV16-positive cancers. The protocol was immunoSEQ multiplex PCR, while the TCRdb copy is restricted to in-frame clones and leaves out a portion. Of 35,000 to 45,000 clones in the sample, more than 75% were seen once. Samples were taken several times over chemoradiotherapy. The material sequenced was blood, taken from a patient who underwent chemoradiotherapy. The clonotype originates from a human donor with HPV-associated anogenital cancer.

CDR3: CASTTGTGGTGELFF. DNA of the CDR3: TGTGCCAGCACCACTGGGACAGGGGGGACCGGGGAGCTGTTTTTT. The rearrangement links TRBV7-8 to TRBJ2-2; 11 bases are shared with TRBD1. This CDR3 region has 15 residues. Losses at the gene ends were 7 bases for V and 5 bases for J; bases not matched to a gene: 6. CDR1 SGHVS and CDR2 FQNEAQ come from the germline V gene. Filled out from reference TRBV7-8 and TRBJ2-2, the complete variable domain reads GAGVSQSPRYKVAKRGQDVALRCDPISGHVSLFWYQQALGQGPEFLTYFQNEAQLDKSGLPSDRFFAERPEGSVSTLKIQRTQQEDSAVYLCASTTGTGGTGELFFGEGSRLTVL.